This TCR beta chain derives from a study of blood T cell repertoires in COVID-19. The assay was immunoSEQ multiplex PCR, and TCRdb's table has in-frame clones only and misses some. The table has tens of thousands of clones, roughly 79% seen once. V shed 1 base and J shed 10 bases, with 15 bases lying between them. This CDR3 region has 15 residues. Germline V CDR1 and CDR2: SGHNT, YYREEE (reference sequence). The sequenced material came from peripheral blood. The J gene is TRBJ1-6, the V gene TRBV5-4, with D perhaps matching TRBD1 (5 bases). The sequence came from a man between 60 and 75 years old with acute or convalescent COVID-19. The CDR3 is CASSLSAGSLSPLHF. As DNA, the CDR3 is TGTGCCAGCAGCTTGTCTGCAGGGTCCCTCTCACCCCTCCACTTT.